This entry lists 13 T cell receptor beta chains sequenced from one sample in a study of blood T cell repertoires in COVID-19. The table came from immunoSEQ multiplex PCR; TCRdb's copy has only in-frame clones and leaves some out. The profile shows 130,000 to 150,000 clones, 65% to 80% of them singletons. The sample was peripheral blood. The receptors originated from a man aged 55 to 70 with acute or convalescent COVID-19.

The CDR3 sequence: CASSHTGTSNEQFF. The CDR3 DNA follows: TGTGCCAGCAGTCACACCGGGACTAGCAATGAGCAGTTCTTC. The gene calls are TRBV5-4 and TRBJ2-1; 8 bases line up with TRBD2. The CDR3 contains 14 residues. The germline CDR1 and CDR2 sequences are SGHNT and YYREEE (reference sequence). Trimming removed 5 bases from V and 6 bases from J; junction bases left unmatched: 7.

The chain uses TRBV11-2 and TRBJ1-1; D gene ambiguous. Germline loops: CDR1 SGHAT, CDR2 FQNNGV. The V and J ends lost 5 bases and 6 bases respectively, with 13 bases between them. This CDR3 spans 13 amino acids. CDR3 bases: TGTGCCAGCAGCCCCACGTCGTCGGCTGAAGCTTTCTTT. Its protein is CASSPTSSAEAFF. Full variable domain (remainder filled in from reference TRBV11-2 and TRBJ1-1): EAGVAQSPRYKIIEKRQSVAFWCNPISGHATLYWYQQILGQGPKLLIQFQNNGVVDDSQLPKDRFSAERLKGVDSTLKIQPAKLEDSAVYLCASSPTSSAEAFFGQGTRLTVV.

V usage is TRBV12-3 or TRBV12-4 and J usage is TRBJ1-2; D is ambiguous. V shed 4 bases and J shed 4 bases, with 7 bases lying between them. This CDR3 contains 12 residues. The CDR3 nucleotides read TGTGCCAGCAGTTCGCAGTTCTATGGCTACACCTTC. Translation gives CASSSQFYGYTF.

The CDR3: CASSRSGTEYNEQFF. The CDR3 nucleotides read TGTGCCAGCAGCAGAAGCGGGACCGAATACAATGAGCAGTTCTTC. The chain couples TRBV9 to TRBJ2-1; 7 bases map to TRBD2. With V trimmed by 4 bases and J by 4 bases, 8 bases remained unmatched. This CDR3 comprises 15 residues. The germline V gene has CDR1 SGDLS and CDR2 YYNGEE.

This clone was seen a single time. The chain carries TRBV25-1 and TRBJ1-6; D not resolved. CDR3 length: 13 residues. Between the trimmed V and J ends, which lost 7 bases and 4 bases, there was a span of 8 bases. Germline CDR1 is MGHDK and CDR2 is SYGVNS. The CDR3 DNA is TGTGCCAGCAAAGCTAATTATAATTCACCCCTCCACTTT. Protein sequence: CASKANYNSPLHF.

J is TRBJ2-1 and V is TRBV19; 9 bases fit TRBD2. The V segment lost 8 bases and the J segment 10 bases; nucleotides outside the gene matches: 6. The CDR3 is 12 residues long. Germline V CDR1 and CDR2: LNHDA, SQIVND (reference sequence). The CDR3 sequence is CASGSLAGEQFF. As DNA, the CDR3 is TGTGCCAGTGGGTCCCTAGCGGGAGAGCAGTTCTTC.

In this sample, this clone turned up a few times. The rearrangement joins TRBV6-5 to TRBJ2-3, with D possibly being TRBD2 (6 bases). From germline, CDR1 is MNHEY and CDR2 SVGAGI. V was trimmed by 6 bases and J by 2 bases, leaving 9 bases between them. The CDR3 consists of 13 residues. CDR3 nucleotides: TGTGCCAGCAGCTGGACTACCACAGATACGCAGTATTTT. Translation: CASSWTTTDTQYF.

The chain uses TRBV19 and TRBJ2-1, with 10 bases that match TRBD1. Germline V CDR1 and CDR2: LNHDA, SQIVND (reference sequence). The CDR3 covers 14 residues. The junction had 11 bases not matched to a gene; V was cut back by 9 bases and J by 9 bases. CDR3 coding DNA: TGTGCCAGCCTCGACAGGGGGCCTTGGGGTGAGCAGTTCTTC. This gives the protein CASLDRGPWGEQFF.

The chain recombines TRBV28 with TRBJ1-2, with TRBD1 as a possible D gene (6 bases). The CDR3 sequence is 16 residues long. The germline V and J ends were trimmed by 5 bases and 2 bases, with 18 bases remaining between them. Germline CDR1 and CDR2: MDHEN and SYDVKM. The CDR3 is CASSMRTAVLNYGYTF. For the CDR3, the DNA is TGTGCCAGCAGTATGAGGACAGCAGTGCTAAACTATGGCTACACCTTC.

This chain uses TRBV6-2 or TRBV6-3 with TRBJ2-7; 9 bases line up with TRBD1. The junction had 8 bases not matched to a gene; V was cut back by 2 bases and J by 6 bases. The CDR3 is made up of 15 amino acids. CDR1 MNHEY and CDR2 SVGEGT come from the germline V gene. CDR3 residues: CASSYTDRGFGEQYF. The CDR3 region has the DNA TGTGCCAGCAGTTACACGGACAGGGGTTTTGGCGAGCAGTACTTC.

V usage is TRBV7-2 and J usage is TRBJ1-2; TRBD1 matches at 9 bases. The germline V gene encodes CDR1 SGHTA and CDR2 FQGNSA. J was trimmed by 1 base and V by 1 base; bases with no gene match: 7. The CDR3 is 17 residues long. The CDR3 protein is CASSLGGGQGSNYGYTF. CDR3 bases: TGTGCCAGCAGCTTAGGTGGGGGACAGGGTAGTAACTATGGCTACACCTTC.

The rearrangement uses TRBV7-2 and TRBJ2-3; TRBD2 matches 14 bases. Trimming removed 6 bases from V and 2 bases from J; junction bases left unmatched: 10. CDR1 and CDR2 from the germline V gene are SGHTA and FQGNSA. This CDR3 region has 18 residues. CDR3 region: CASSFLGLAGGFTDTQYF. Written as DNA, the CDR3 is TGTGCCAGCAGTTTCCTCGGACTAGCGGGAGGATTCACAGATACGCAGTATTTT.

This clone was found once. The rearrangement uses TRBV5-4 and TRBJ2-5, with D possibly being TRBD2 (6 bases). This CDR3 spans 14 amino acids. Trimming removed 4 bases from V and 2 bases from J, with 12 bases in between. Germline lookup yields CDR1 SGHNT and CDR2 YYREEE (reference sequence). CDR3 bases: TGTGCCAGCAGCCCTCCGGGACTTCAAGAGACCCAGTACTTC. Protein product: CASSPPGLQETQYF.